The 14 T cell receptor beta chains in this list originate from one sample, sequenced in a study of T cell clusters in autoimmune cytopenias. One tube held mixed TRB-A and TRB-B primer pools for touch-down PCR. TCRdb derives one entry per CDR3 protein from the multiplex PCR reads, leaving out DNA. The sample's table shows about 6,300 distinct CDR3 sequences. TRB amplification used around 270 ng of peripheral blood genomic DNA. The same specimen was also included in a second study, on T cell repertoires in aging, cancer and after chemotherapy.

Sequenced material: peripheral blood. These receptors all stem from a human donor in good health.

J is TRBJ2-7 and V is TRBV30; TCRdb returns TRBD1, unconfirmable since there is no DNA. The CDR3 has 12 residues. The germline V gene has CDR1 GTSNPN and CDR2 SVGIG (reference sequence). CDR3 amino acids: CAWSGTGYEQYF.

This clonotype ranks as medium-sized in terms of frequency. The chain is built from TRBV19 and TRBJ2-7; TCRdb's D call, TRBD2, is unchecked because there is no DNA. CDR1 and CDR2 (germline): LNHDA, SQIVND (reference sequence). CDR3 length equals 13 residues. CDR3 region: CASSIGTRYEQYF.

This clonotype ranks as medium-sized in terms of frequency. CDR3 sequence reads: CASSSNYPLAGGSTDTQYF. This chain joins TRBV11-3 and TRBJ2-3; TCRdb's D call, TRBD2, is unchecked because there is no DNA. The CDR3 has 19 amino acids. CDR1 and CDR2 (germline): SGHNT, YENEEA. Based on the CDR3 plus reference TRBV11-3 and TRBJ2-3, the full variable domain is EAGVVQSPRYKIIEKKQPVAFWCNPISGHNTLYWYLQNLGQGPELLIRYENEEAVDDSQLPKDRFSAERLKGVDSTLKIQPAELGDSAVYLCASSSNYPLAGGSTDTQYFGPGTRLTVL.

This clonotype counts as large (0.1 to 1%) by frequency. The gene calls are TRBV29-1 and TRBJ2-3; TCRdb picks TRBD2, but there is no DNA to check that call. This CDR3 has 14 residues. Per germline, CDR1 SQVTM and CDR2 ANQGSEA. Here the CDR3 reads CSVGPGGGTDTQYF.

This clonotype registers medium-sized by frequency. CDR3 sequence reads: CASSLTGGTYEQYF. J is TRBJ2-7 and V is TRBV19; TCRdb proposes TRBD1, but this gene call is untestable without DNA. Germline CDR1 reads LNHDA; CDR2 reads SQIVND (reference sequence). The CDR3 loop spans 14 amino acids.

This chain links TRBV19 with TRBJ2-7; with no DNA, the TCRdb D assignment of TRBD1 cannot be verified. Germline CDR1 LNHDA, CDR2 SQIVND (reference sequence). The CDR3 spans 12 residues. CDR3 region: CASQGGQYEQYF.

The chain couples TRBV7-6 to TRBJ2-7; TCRdb indicates TRBD1, and absent DNA this call remains unverified. The CDR3 is 12 amino acids. CDR1 SGHVS and CDR2 FNYEAQ come from the germline V gene. This chain's CDR3 is CASSQDRAEQYF. Full variable domain (outside the CDR3, taken from reference TRBV7-6 and TRBJ2-7): GAGVSQSPRYKVTKRGQDVALRCDPISGHVSLYWYRQALGQGPEFLTYFNYEAQQDKSGLPNDRFSAERPEGSISTLTIQRTEQRDSAMYRCASSQDRAEQYFGPGTRLTVT.

The chain uses TRBV27 and TRBJ2-3; without DNA, the TCRdb call of TRBD2 cannot be checked. Per germline, CDR1 MNHEY and CDR2 SMNVEV (reference sequence). This CDR3 has 16 amino acids. The CDR3 is CASSSGANDFTDTQYF.

Judged by frequency, this clonotype is medium-sized. The V call is TRBV6-5, the J call TRBJ2-5; checking the TCRdb D call of TRBD1 is not possible without DNA. CDR1 and CDR2 (germline): MNHEY, SVGAGI. There are 13 residues in the CDR3. The CDR3 sequence is CASSSGTKETQYF.

Its frequency marks this clonotype as medium-sized. The chain carries TRBV19 and TRBJ1-5; no DNA is available, so the TRBD1 call from TCRdb remains unchecked. The length of the CDR3 is 15 residues. In germline, CDR1 is LNHDA, CDR2 SQIVND (reference sequence). The CDR3 sequence is CASRPTAYSNQPQHF.

This clonotype registers medium-sized by frequency. This chain links TRBV5-6 with TRBJ1-3; TCRdb reports TRBD1, a call that lacks DNA to check it against. The CDR3 contains 14 residues. Germline V gene data show CDR1 as SGHDT and CDR2 as YYEEEE. CDR3 in amino acids: CASSLADRGNTIYF.

V usage is TRBV5-6 and J usage is TRBJ2-7; the TCRdb call, TRBD1, lacks DNA for checking. The germline V gene has CDR1 SGHDT and CDR2 YYEEEE. This CDR3 comprises 13 residues. CDR3 loop: CASSLNGAGEQYF.

The rearrangement uses TRBV5-5 and TRBJ1-5; TCRdb indicates TRBD1, and absent DNA this call remains unverified. Germline lookup yields CDR1 SGHKS and CDR2 YYEKEE (reference sequence). The CDR3 sequence is 14 residues long. This chain's CDR3 is CASSTDSANQPQHF.

The chain uses TRBV6-1 and TRBJ1-2; the D call of TRBD1 rests on TCRdb alone, since no DNA is present to check it. The germline V gene has CDR1 MNHNS and CDR2 SASEGT. The CDR3 spans 14 residues. CDR3 sequence: CASSGFRDREGYTF.